Following are 3 T cell receptor beta chains from one sample sequenced in a study of blood T cell repertoires in COVID-19. Only in-frame clones appear in the TCRdb table, and some are missing; sequencing was by immunoSEQ multiplex PCR. Here the sample spans fewer than 80,000 clones, 74% being singletons. Sequencing used peripheral blood. Receptors were obtained from a woman aged 80 or over with acute or convalescent COVID-19.

A few counts support this clone. The rearrangement uses TRBV28 and TRBJ1-5; tentative D call: TRBD1 (5 bases). Germline lookup yields CDR1 MDHEN and CDR2 SYDVKM. The CDR3 consists of 15 residues. Trimming removed 6 bases from V and 4 bases from J, with 16 bases in between. The CDR3 nucleotides are TGTGCCAGCAGACCAAGCAGGGTTCGGAATCAGCCCCAGCATTTT. It is translated as CASRPSRVRNQPQHF.

This clone has just one count. The chain is built from TRBV12-5 and TRBJ1-4; tentatively, D is TRBD1 (6 bases). CDR3 length: 21 amino acids. Trimming removed 5 bases at V and 0 bases at J, with 28 bases between. Germline-derived CDR1 and CDR2 are LGHNT and FRNRAP. Here the CDR3 DNA reads TGTGCTAGTGGTCTGGCACCCCCCCGGGACACGGGACCGGCAACTAATGAAAAACTGTTTTTT. As protein: CASGLAPPRDTGPATNEKLFF. Looking up the rest from reference TRBV12-5 and TRBJ1-4 gives the full variable domain: DARVTQTPRHKVTEMGQEVTMRCQPILGHNTVFWYRQTMMQGLELLAYFRNRAPLDDSGMPKDRFSAEMPDATLATLKIQPSEPRDSAVYFCASGLAPPRDTGPATNEKLFFGSGTQLSVL.

The chain recombines TRBV28 with TRBJ1-5; TRBD1 might be the D (6 bases). Trimming removed 5 bases at V and 5 bases at J, with 16 bases between. The CDR3 totals 15 residues. CDR1 and CDR2 (germline): MDHEN, SYDVKM. CDR3 in DNA: TGTGCCAGCAGTCCCATAGACAGGCCCGATCAGCCCCAGCATTTT. As protein: CASSPIDRPDQPQHF.